This record covers a single TCR beta chain. The entry originates in a study of TIL therapy for anti-PD-1-resistant metastatic lung cancer. Time point specified: pre-treatment sample, taken before nivolumab and TIL therapy. Sequencing used immunoSEQ v3. TCRdb keeps only in-frame clones here, not all; method: immunoSEQ multiplex PCR. The sample yields some 60,000 clones, 73% seen once. The CDR3 contains 13 residues. V dropped 5 bases and J dropped 6 bases, with 13 bases sitting between them. CDR1 is SEHNR and CDR2 is FQNEAQ in the germline V gene (reference sequence). V gene TRBV7-9 combines with J gene TRBJ1-1; D not resolved. The sequences come from blood, collected at baseline. The receptor's source is a person between 25 and 79 years old with non-small cell lung cancer. CDR3 sequence: CASSPGERSEAFF. CDR3 nucleotide sequence: TGTGCCAGCAGCCCAGGTGAGAGGTCTGAAGCTTTCTTT.